Reported below is one T cell receptor beta chain. Its antigen remains unknown. The sample is drawn from a study of liver allograft versus peripheral blood T cells. Study-wide context: Recipients' peripheral blood T cell receptor repertoires were compared with those in transplanted livers. The study's findings and limits: The authors reported that T cell receptor repertoires inside liver allografts differed from those in peripheral blood.

The V and J ends lost 6 bases and 4 bases, in that order; junction bases with no gene match: 2. The CDR3 spans 14 residues. The germline CDR1 and CDR2 sequences are LNHDA and SQIVND (reference sequence). From the reads, TCRdb called clonotypes with MiXCR, one entry per CDR3 protein. The repertoire holds several thousand distinct CDR3 sequences, 16% seen once, with 7% to 8.5% in the top ten. The sequence derives from a human patient who had a liver transplant. Some T cells may possibly be graft donor cells. The rearrangement uses TRBV19 and TRBJ1-4, with TRBD1 matching over 10 bases. The CDR3 sequence is CASRDRGFNEKLFF. The DNA of the CDR3 is TGTGCCAGTAGGGACAGGGGGTTTAATGAAAAACTGTTTTTT.